The rows below give T cell receptor beta chains drawn from one sample of a study of blood T cell repertoires in COVID-19. Repertoires were generated with immunoSEQ multiplex PCR, while TCRdb's copy carries only in-frame clones and drops some. The sample includes 200,000 to 300,000 clones, about 90% of them seen just once. The source material was peripheral blood. These receptors all come from a woman in her 50s with acute or convalescent COVID-19. The CDR3 runs from the conserved cysteine through the conserved F or W. A D gene is named only where the DNA matches it firmly. Clone size, where shown, is once, few, many, or a class for clones that have expanded.

TRBJ1-1	NA	TRBV29-1	NA	TGCAGCGCTCTGACTGCCATCGCCCGCACTGAAGCTTTCTTT	CSALTAIARTEAFF
TRBJ1-1	TRBD1	TRBV15	NA	TGTGCCACCAGCAGACCCATGAGGGGGCAGGACACTGAAGCTTTCTTT	CATSRPMRGQDTEAFF
TRBJ2-2	TRBD1	TRBV9	NA	TGTGCCAGCAGCTTCCGACCGACAGGGATGACCGGGGAGCTGTTTTTT	CASSFRPTGMTGELFF
TRBJ2-6	TRBD1	TRBV11-2	NA	TGTGCCAGCAGCCACCTAAGGGACAGGGGACCGACTGGGGCCAACGTCCTGACTTTC	CASSHLRDRGPTGANVLTF
TRBJ2-5	NA	TRBV21-1	NA	TGTGCCAGCAGCAAAGAAGCCGGGACTAGCGGGAGAGAAGGAGAGACCCAGTACTTC	CASSKEAGTSGREGETQYF
TRBJ2-7	TRBD1	TRBV28	NA	TGTGCCAGCAGTGATTTACTGACAGGGGCTTCCTACGAGCAGTACTTC	CASSDLLTGASYEQYF
TRBJ1-5	NA	TRBV7-9	once	TGTGCCAGCAGCTCGGGAAATCAGCCCCAGCATTTT	CASSSGNQPQHF
TRBJ1-5	NA	TRBV28	NA	TGTGCCAGCAGTTTTGCGGAGAGCAATCAGCCCCAGCATTTT	CASSFAESNQPQHF
TRBJ1-6	NA	TRBV7-9	medium-sized	TGTGCCAGCAGCCCGCAGGGCCCGTCACCCCTCCACTTT	CASSPQGPSPLHF
TRBJ1-5	TRBD1	TRBV12-5	NA	TGTGCTAGTGGTTTGGTACTTAATCAGGGGACAGTCTATAGCAATCAGCCCCAGCATTTT	CASGLVLNQGTVYSNQPQHF
TRBJ1-2	TRBD1	TRBV30	NA	TGTGCCTGGAGTGTATCAGGACAGGGGACGGGTGGCTACACCTTC	CAWSVSGQGTGGYTF
TRBJ1-6	TRBD1	TRBV19	once	TGTGCCAGTAAAGCAGGGGGCAAGAATAATTCACCCCTCCACTTT	CASKAGGKNNSPLHF
TRBJ2-1	NA	TRBV5-1	NA	TGCGCCAGCAGCTTGAAGGGGGAGCAGTTCTTC	CASSLKGEQFF
TRBJ1-3	NA	TRBV5-1	NA	TGCGCCAGCAGCTTTAGTCAGGGATTCTCTGGAAACACCATATATTTT	CASSFSQGFSGNTIYF
TRBJ2-3	NA	TRBV27	NA	TGTGCCAGCAGCCTTAACTACCACACAGATACGCAGTATTTT	CASSLNYHTDTQYF
TRBJ1-1	NA	TRBV5-8	NA	TGTGCCAGCAGCTTGTTACAATCAACTGAAGCTTTCTTT	CASSLLQSTEAFF
TRBJ1-5	TRBD1	TRBV10-3	NA	TGTGCCATCAGTGATGGGGACAGGGGGGGGAATCAGCCCCAGCATTTT	CAISDGDRGGNQPQHF
TRBJ2-7	NA	TRBV27	NA	TGTGCCAGCAGTTTATCGGCGGGACTTGTATACGAGCAGTACTTC	CASSLSAGLVYEQYF
TRBJ2-7	TRBD2	TRBV4-2	once	TGTGCCAGCAGCCGACTAGCGGGAGGTCGCTCGGGGTACGAGCAGTACTTC	CASSRLAGGRSGYEQYF
TRBJ2-1	TRBD2	TRBV2	NA	TGTGCCAGCATTCGACTAGCGGGGAATGAGCAGTTCTTC	CASIRLAGNEQFF
TRBJ1-4	NA	TRBV27	NA	TGTGCCAGCAGTCTCAGAAGGGGAGGGGGACAAAAACTGTTTTTT	CASSLRRGGGQKLFF
TRBJ1-6	TRBD1	TRBV6-4	NA	TGTGCCAGCAGTGACTCGAAAAGGGGCCCATACGGACAGGGTTTACACTTT	CASSDSKRGPYGQGLHF
TRBJ1-5	NA	TRBV2	once	TGTGCCAGCACAGGGATATATAGCAATCAGCCCCAGCATTTT	CASTGIYSNQPQHF
TRBJ1-1	NA	TRBV25-1	NA	TGTGCCAGCAGTGAATCAGGATCCGAGGGAGCTTTCTTT	CASSESGSEGAFF
TRBJ2-7	TRBD2	TRBV5-1	NA	TGCGCCAGCAGCATCGGGACTAGCGGCTACGAGCAGTACTTC	CASSIGTSGYEQYF
TRBJ1-2	TRBD1	TRBV28	NA	TGTGCCAGCAGTTTAACAGGGGCCTATGGCTACACCTTC	CASSLTGAYGYTF
TRBJ1-2	TRBD1	TRBV27	NA	TGTGCCAGCAGTTTTAGACAGGGGGTAGGGGGCTACACCTTC	CASSFRQGVGGYTF
TRBJ2-7	TRBD2	TRBV20-1	NA	TGCAGTGCTAGTATCGGGGCGGGAGAAGGCTCCTACGAGCAGTACTTC	CSASIGAGEGSYEQYF
TRBJ1-2	NA	TRBV15	NA	TGTGCCACCAGCACAGGATTGAGAGACTATGGCTACACCTTC	CATSTGLRDYGYTF
TRBJ1-2	TRBD1	TRBV28	NA	TGTGCCAGCAGTTATCAGGGGGCGCGAGGCTATGGCTACACCTTC	CASSYQGARGYGYTF
TRBJ2-4	NA	TRBV28	few	TGTGCCAGCAGTTTATCTTCGGCCAGGGTTGTCACGGCCAAAAACATTCAGTACTTC	CASSLSSARVVTAKNIQYF
TRBJ2-3	NA	TRBV7-2	NA	TGTGCCAGCAGCTCTGACAGCTTTAGCACAGATACGCAGTATTTT	CASSSDSFSTDTQYF
TRBJ2-3	TRBD1	TRBV6-5	NA	TGTGCCAGCAGTTACACCGGGACAGGGGGCACAGATACGCAGTATTTT	CASSYTGTGGTDTQYF
TRBJ1-6	NA	TRBV6-5	NA	TGTGCCAGCAGTAGAACAGGCGACTATAATTCACCCCTCCACTTT	CASSRTGDYNSPLHF
TRBJ1-1	NA	TRBV9	NA	TGTGCCTCCCGAGGGGGAGATCAACGTGAAGCTTTCTTT	CASRGGDQREAFF
TRBJ2-1	TRBD2	TRBV7-7	NA	TGTGCCAGCAGCCAAGCGGGAGGGGGCGAGCAGTTCTTC	CASSQAGGGEQFF
TRBJ2-3	TRBD2	TRBV30	NA	TGTGCCTGGACTAGCGGGGTGACAGATACGCAGTATTTT	CAWTSGVTDTQYF
TRBJ2-7	NA	TRBV9	NA	TGTGCCAGCAGCGCGTCCTTGGACAGCTACGAGCAGTACTTC	CASSASLDSYEQYF
TRBJ1-1	NA	TRBV6-4	NA	TGTGCCACCACCGCGGGGGGGCCGGACACTGAAGCTTTCTTT	CATTAGGPDTEAFF
TRBJ1-5	NA	TRBV19	NA	TGTGCCAGTAGTATGAGGGGGTTGGGCAATCAGCCCCAGCATTTT	CASSMRGLGNQPQHF
TRBJ1-2	NA	TRBV19	NA	TGTGCCAGTAGTCAAGAAACAGGGAGAGGCTATGGCTACACCTTC	CASSQETGRGYGYTF
TRBJ1-2	TRBD1	TRBV19	NA	TGTGCCAGGTCGACAGGGGAGGGTGGCTACACCTTC	CARSTGEGGYTF
TRBJ2-4	NA	TRBV18	NA	TGTGCCAGCTCCAGCGTTTGGGAGTCAGGGGACATTCAGTACTTC	CASSSVWESGDIQYF
TRBJ2-1	NA	TRBV2	NA	TGTGCCAGCAGTGAGAGCGGATCCTACAATGAGCAGTTCTTC	CASSESGSYNEQFF
TRBJ1-2	TRBD1	TRBV7-9	NA	TGTGCCAGCAGCATAACAGGGGCCGATAACTATGGCTACACCTTC	CASSITGADNYGYTF
TRBJ2-7	TRBD2	TRBV18	NA	TGTGCCAGCTCACCACCCCTAGCGGGAGGGAAGAACGAGCAGTACTTC	CASSPPLAGGKNEQYF
TRBJ2-7	NA	TRBV21-1	NA	TGTGCCAGCAGCAACGGGACTAGCGGGCATATCCGGGGCGAGCAGTACTTC	CASSNGTSGHIRGEQYF
TRBJ2-1	TRBD2	TRBV7-2	once	TGTGCCAGCAGCTTAGGCAGCGGGAGGACTTACAATGAGCAGTTCTTC	CASSLGSGRTYNEQFF
TRBJ2-7	NA	TRBV6-1	NA	TGTGCCAGCAGTGATTGGCAGGGCTCCTACGAGCAGTACTTC	CASSDWQGSYEQYF
TRBJ1-3	NA	TRBV4-2	few	TGTGCCAGCAGCCAAGACAGGTTCGGCTCTGGAAACACCATATATTTT	CASSQDRFGSGNTIYF
TRBJ2-2	TRBD1	TRBV28	once	TGTGCCAGCAGAACCCCCGACAGGGTATCCACCGGGGAGCTGTTTTTT	CASRTPDRVSTGELFF